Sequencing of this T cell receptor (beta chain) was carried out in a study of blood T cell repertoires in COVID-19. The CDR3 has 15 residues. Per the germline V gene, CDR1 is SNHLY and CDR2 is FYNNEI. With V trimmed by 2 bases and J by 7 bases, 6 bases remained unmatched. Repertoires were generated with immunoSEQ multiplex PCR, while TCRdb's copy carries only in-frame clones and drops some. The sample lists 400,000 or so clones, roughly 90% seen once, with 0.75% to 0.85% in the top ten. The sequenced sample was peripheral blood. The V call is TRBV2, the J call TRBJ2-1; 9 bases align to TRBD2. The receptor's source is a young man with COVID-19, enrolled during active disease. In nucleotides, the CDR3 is TGTGCCAGCAGTGAACAGCGGGGGGCTATAAATGAGCAGTTCTTC. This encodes CASSEQRGAINEQFF. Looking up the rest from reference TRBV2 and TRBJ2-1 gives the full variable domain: EPEVTQTPSHQVTQMGQEVILRCVPISNHLYFYWYRQILGQKVEFLVSFYNNEISEKSEIFDDQFSVERPDGSNFTLKIRSTKLEDSAMYFCASSEQRGAINEQFFGPGTRLTVL.